This is a list of T cell receptor beta chains from one sample in a study of cytomegalovirus exposure and HLA in healthy donors. This table comes from immunoSEQ multiplex PCR, and its TCRdb copy is limited to in-frame clones, with some not included. The table lists some 90,000 clones, 65% to 75% of them singletons. The specimen sequenced was PBMCs. The receptors come from a female donor in good health and CMV-seropositive. CDR3s include the opening cysteine and the closing phenylalanine or tryptophan. Fields, in order: V gene, clone size, CDR3 length, J gene, D gene, CDR3 DNA, CDR3 protein. D genes are given only for firm matches. Clone sizes are given selectively: once, few, many, or a class where the clone is expanded.

v_gene: TRBV11-2; abundance: .; len: 14; j_gene: TRBJ1-2; d_gene: .; CDR3nt: TGTGCCAGCAGCTTAGGAGGAGGTAACTATGGCTACACCTTC; CDR3aa: CASSLGGGNYGYTF
v_gene: TRBV5-1; abundance: .; len: 15; j_gene: TRBJ2-5; d_gene: TRBD2; CDR3nt: TGCGCCAGCAGTGGAGCGGGGGGACCCCAAGAGACCCAGTACTTC; CDR3aa: CASSGAGGPQETQYF
v_gene: TRBV9; abundance: few; len: 13; j_gene: TRBJ1-2; d_gene: .; CDR3nt: TGTGCCAGCAGCGATGGGGGAGGGAATGGCTACACCTTC; CDR3aa: CASSDGGGNGYTF
v_gene: TRBV7-9; abundance: few; len: 14; j_gene: TRBJ1-3; d_gene: .; CDR3nt: TGTGCCAGCAGCTTATTAGGGGCTGGAAACACCATATATTTT; CDR3aa: CASSLLGAGNTIYF
v_gene: TRBV28; abundance: .; len: 16; j_gene: TRBJ2-7; d_gene: .; CDR3nt: TGTGCCAGCAGCTCCCATTCCCGGGGATACTCCTACGAGCAGTACTTC; CDR3aa: CASSSHSRGYSYEQYF
v_gene: TRBV19; abundance: .; len: 13; j_gene: TRBJ2-3; d_gene: .; CDR3nt: TGTGCCACCGCGGGCCGGCGCACAGATACGCAGTATTTT; CDR3aa: CATAGRRTDTQYF
v_gene: TRBV9; abundance: .; len: 12; j_gene: TRBJ1-2; d_gene: .; CDR3nt: TGTGCCAGCAGCCTCGAATCGGGGGGCTACACCTTC; CDR3aa: CASSLESGGYTF
v_gene: TRBV5-4; abundance: .; len: 12; j_gene: TRBJ2-7; d_gene: .; CDR3nt: TGTGCCAGCAGCTTGGCCAACTACGAGCAGTACTTC; CDR3aa: CASSLANYEQYF
v_gene: TRBV5-1; abundance: .; len: 16; j_gene: TRBJ2-1; d_gene: TRBD2; CDR3nt: TGCGCCAGCAGCTTGAGCGGACTAGCGGGAGCTGATGAGCAGTTCTTC; CDR3aa: CASSLSGLAGADEQFF
v_gene: TRBV7-9; abundance: once; len: 15; j_gene: TRBJ2-7; d_gene: .; CDR3nt: TGTGCCAGCAGCTTAGGGACAGCAGGGGCCTACGAGCAGTACTTC; CDR3aa: CASSLGTAGAYEQYF
v_gene: TRBV9; abundance: .; len: 15; j_gene: TRBJ2-3; d_gene: .; CDR3nt: TGTGCCAGCAGCCCCAGGGTTTCGAGCACAGATACGCAGTATTTT; CDR3aa: CASSPRVSSTDTQYF
v_gene: TRBV4-1; abundance: few; len: 18; j_gene: TRBJ1-5; d_gene: TRBD1; CDR3nt: TGCGCCAGCAGCCAAGTGAATTTCATCGGACAGGGCAATCAGCCCCAGCATTTT; CDR3aa: CASSQVNFIGQGNQPQHF
v_gene: TRBV6-1; abundance: once; len: 14; j_gene: TRBJ1-4; d_gene: .; CDR3nt: TGTGCCAGCAGTGAAGCCTGGGCAGCAGGAAAACTGTTTTTT; CDR3aa: CASSEAWAAGKLFF
v_gene: TRBV10-3; abundance: .; len: 13; j_gene: TRBJ1-2; d_gene: .; CDR3nt: TGTGCCATCAGGCCCATCGGGGTTGATGGCTACACCTTC; CDR3aa: CAIRPIGVDGYTF
v_gene: TRBV28; abundance: .; len: 14; j_gene: TRBJ1-5; d_gene: .; CDR3nt: TGTGCCAGCAGTTTTGGGTCAGGAGGTCGGCCCCAGCATTTT; CDR3aa: CASSFGSGGRPQHF
v_gene: TRBV11-2; abundance: .; len: 18; j_gene: TRBJ2-2; d_gene: .; CDR3nt: TGTGCCAGCAGCTCCCCAATTTGGCAGGACTCAAACACCGGGGAGCTGTTTTTT; CDR3aa: CASSSPIWQDSNTGELFF
v_gene: TRBV19; abundance: once; len: 15; j_gene: TRBJ2-1; d_gene: .; CDR3nt: TGTGCCAGTAGTATAAGCCTAGCGAGACACAATGAGCAGTTCTTC; CDR3aa: CASSISLARHNEQFF
v_gene: TRBV5-3; abundance: .; len: 15; j_gene: TRBJ2-7; d_gene: .; CDR3nt: TGTGCCAGAAGCGGGCTCGGGCAGGGTAGACACGAGCAGTACTTC; CDR3aa: CARSGLGQGRHEQYF
v_gene: TRBV2; abundance: .; len: 14; j_gene: TRBJ2-5; d_gene: .; CDR3nt: TGTGCCAGCAGTGAAGCTCAAAGGGGAGAGACCCAGTACTTC; CDR3aa: CASSEAQRGETQYF
v_gene: TRBV5-6; abundance: .; len: 14; j_gene: TRBJ2-3; d_gene: .; CDR3nt: TGTGCCAGCAGCCTAGGACAGCTAACAGATACGCAGTATTTT; CDR3aa: CASSLGQLTDTQYF
v_gene: TRBV6-4; abundance: once; len: 16; j_gene: TRBJ1-6; d_gene: .; CDR3nt: TGTGCCACTTTAGTCCGCACCCCAACCGCTTACTCACCCCTCCACTTT; CDR3aa: CATLVRTPTAYSPLHF
v_gene: TRBV18; abundance: .; len: 16; j_gene: TRBJ1-6; d_gene: .; CDR3nt: TGTGCCAGCTCACCTACAGGGATCGGTGCGAATTCACCCCTCCACTTT; CDR3aa: CASSPTGIGANSPLHF
v_gene: TRBV7-8; abundance: .; len: 14; j_gene: TRBJ1-4; d_gene: TRBD1; CDR3nt: TGTGCCAGCAGAAAGACAGGGGGCGATGAAAAACTGTTTTTT; CDR3aa: CASRKTGGDEKLFF
v_gene: TRBV9; abundance: .; len: 15; j_gene: TRBJ2-2; d_gene: TRBD1; CDR3nt: TGTGCCAGCAGCGTAGAAAAGGGGGCAAGGGGGGAGCTGTTTTTT; CDR3aa: CASSVEKGARGELFF
v_gene: TRBV30; abundance: once; len: 16; j_gene: TRBJ1-6; d_gene: .; CDR3nt: TGTGCCTGGAGCGCGGGGGGGAGGTCCTATAATTCACCCCTCCACTTT; CDR3aa: CAWSAGGRSYNSPLHF
v_gene: TRBV5-1; abundance: .; len: 15; j_gene: TRBJ2-3; d_gene: .; CDR3nt: TGCGCCAGCAGTCGCGTCACGGGAGAGGGAGATACGCAGTATTTT; CDR3aa: CASSRVTGEGDTQYF
v_gene: TRBV11-1; abundance: .; len: 18; j_gene: TRBJ2-1; d_gene: .; CDR3nt: TGTGCCAGCAGCGGGGGGGGCCCCCGCGTGGGCTCCTACAATGAGCAGTTCTTC; CDR3aa: CASSGGGPRVGSYNEQFF
v_gene: TRBV5-8; abundance: many; len: 16; j_gene: TRBJ1-4; d_gene: .; CDR3nt: TGTGCCAGCAGCTTGGCCGAGACAGCAACTAATGAAAAACTGTTTTTT; CDR3aa: CASSLAETATNEKLFF
v_gene: TRBV4-2; abundance: .; len: 17; j_gene: TRBJ2-7; d_gene: TRBD2; CDR3nt: TGTGCCAGCAGCCAAGATCCAGGACGGGAGGGTCCTTCCGAGCAGTACTTC; CDR3aa: CASSQDPGREGPSEQYF
v_gene: TRBV30; abundance: .; len: 15; j_gene: TRBJ2-5; d_gene: TRBD2; CDR3nt: TGTGCCTGGAGTGTAGGGCTAGCGGGAGTGGAGACCCAGTACTTC; CDR3aa: CAWSVGLAGVETQYF
v_gene: TRBV30; abundance: once; len: 17; j_gene: TRBJ2-2; d_gene: .; CDR3nt: TGTGCCTGGAGTGTATTTGGCAGTAACAGGGAGTCCGGGGAGCTGTTTTTT; CDR3aa: CAWSVFGSNRESGELFF
v_gene: TRBV5-4; abundance: .; len: 14; j_gene: TRBJ2-7; d_gene: TRBD2; CDR3nt: TGTGCCAGCAGCTTGCAAGCGGGAGCCTACGAGCAGTACTTC; CDR3aa: CASSLQAGAYEQYF
v_gene: TRBV14; abundance: .; len: 16; j_gene: TRBJ2-5; d_gene: TRBD2; CDR3nt: TGTGCCAGCAGCCTTTTCCTAGCGGGAATCCAAGAGACCCAGTACTTC; CDR3aa: CASSLFLAGIQETQYF
v_gene: TRBV11-3; abundance: .; len: 15; j_gene: TRBJ2-7; d_gene: .; CDR3nt: TGTGCCAGCACCCGCACCGGGCTAGCCGTGGACGAGCAGTACTTC; CDR3aa: CASTRTGLAVDEQYF
v_gene: TRBV5-5; abundance: few; len: 15; j_gene: TRBJ2-1; d_gene: TRBD2; CDR3nt: TGTGCCAGCAGCCTGGAGGGACTAGCGGGACAACGGCAGTTCTTC; CDR3aa: CASSLEGLAGQRQFF